This is a list of T cell receptor beta chains from one sample in a study of blood T cell repertoires in COVID-19. Here immunoSEQ multiplex PCR was the method, and the copy in TCRdb shows in-frame clones only, minus some. The sample comprises a few hundred thousand clones, approximately 83% of which are singletons, and less than 7.5% rests with the top ten. Sequenced sample: peripheral blood. Receptor source: a woman in her forties or fifties with acute or convalescent COVID-19. Each CDR3 is given with its conserved first and last residue. Each record gives: clone size, J gene, D gene, V gene, CDR3 DNA, CDR3 protein. D genes are given only for firm matches. The size of a clone is reported for some rows only, either as once, few or many, or as a class for expanded clones.

size: once
J: TRBJ2-7
D: -
V: TRBV21-1
DNA: TGTGCCAGCAGCAAATTAACGACTAGTCCGGGGTGGTCCATCTACGAGCAGTACTTC
CDR3: CASSKLTTSPGWSIYEQYF

size: once
J: TRBJ1-2
D: -
V: TRBV9
DNA: TGTGCCAGCAGCCCCCGCCGACTTGACTATGGCTACACCTTC
CDR3: CASSPRRLDYGYTF

size: -
J: TRBJ2-7
D: TRBD1
V: TRBV18
DNA: TGTGCCAGCTCACCCGACAGGGACGAGCAGTACTTC
CDR3: CASSPDRDEQYF

size: -
J: TRBJ1-4
D: TRBD1
V: TRBV28
DNA: TGTGCCAGCAGTTGGGACAGAGACCCTATCTTT
CDR3: CASSWDRDPIF

size: -
J: TRBJ1-5
D: TRBD1
V: TRBV10-3
DNA: TGTGCCATCAGTGACCCTAGGAACAGGGGCAGCAATCAGCCCCAGCATTTT
CDR3: CAISDPRNRGSNQPQHF

size: -
J: TRBJ2-7
D: TRBD1
V: TRBV6-6
DNA: TGTGCCAGCAGTCTCCCGACAGGGCACGAGCAGTACTTC
CDR3: CASSLPTGHEQYF

size: -
J: TRBJ1-2
D: -
V: TRBV28
DNA: TGTGCCAGCAGTACAGGGCACTATGGCTACACCTTC
CDR3: CASSTGHYGYTF

size: once
J: TRBJ1-2
D: TRBD1
V: TRBV15
DNA: TGTGCCACCAGCGATGAATCGGACAGGAGAGCTAACTATGGCTACACCTTC
CDR3: CATSDESDRRANYGYTF

size: -
J: TRBJ2-1
D: -
V: TRBV20-1
DNA: TGCAGAGCTAGCCAAACAAATGAGCAGTTCTTC
CDR3: CRASQTNEQFF

size: once
J: TRBJ2-5
D: TRBD1
V: TRBV20-1
DNA: TGCAGTGCCAGTAGGGGGCTCCAAGAGACCCAGTACTTC
CDR3: CSASRGLQETQYF

size: -
J: TRBJ1-1
D: TRBD1
V: TRBV27
DNA: TGTGCCAGCAGCAGGGGGAGGAGCACTGAAGCTTTCTTT
CDR3: CASSRGRSTEAFF

size: -
J: TRBJ2-2
D: TRBD2
V: TRBV28
DNA: TGTGCCAGCAGTCCGGGACTAAACACCGGGGAGCTGTTTTTT
CDR3: CASSPGLNTGELFF

size: few
J: TRBJ1-1
D: -
V: TRBV5-4
DNA: TGTGCCAGCAGCCCTGGGACACGGGGAATAGGCACTGAAGCTTTCTTT
CDR3: CASSPGTRGIGTEAFF